Given below is one TCR beta chain in context. Its antigen is not yet known. Per-base qualities were not stored, and no clone one base away is much larger. Library preparation was by PCR. The data were produced on an Illumina HiSeq 4000. High-throughput sequencing was used to profile the CDR3 region of the TCR beta-chain in every patient. Turning to the authors' computational methods: The researchers built a classifier to tell apart papillary thyroid cancer patients with distant metastasis, based on CDR3 differences among clinicopathological groups. The Shannon index was used to assess repertoire diversity, and the Morisita-Horn index was used to assess tumor-blood repertoire similarity. The raw public reads went through TCRdb reprocessing: fastp at Q25, MiXCR clone calling, in-frame beta chains kept. The V and J calls come from TCRdb's annotation, not from the publication. This sample lists about 14,000 clones; roughly 29% were detected once. The ten largest clonotypes hold roughly 18% of the sample.

The CDR3 runs 16 residues from the cysteine to the phenylalanine. Solely the CDR3 DNA is kept, with 48 bases framed from the first base. CDR1 LGHNA and CDR2 YSLEER were looked up in the germline V gene. The V end gives up 0 bases and the J end 2 bases, leaving 5 bases in the junction not matched to a gene. The entry originates in a study of metastatic and nonmetastatic thyroid tumors (dated by TCRdb to 2018 to 2021). General notes on the study: For patients with malignant and with benign thyroid disease, the researchers compared repertoires between peripheral blood samples and tumor or nodule tissue samples. Overall study outcomes, separate from this receptor: TCR beta diversity was reported as significantly higher in malignant tumors than in benign nodules, in both blood and tumor samples.

Before undergoing thyroid surgery, none of the patients had been given any kind of treatment. Patient clinical samples collected from about 2011 to 2018 were retrospectively analysed using T-cell receptor beta sequencing. The sample consisted of tumor tissue. This chain joins TRBV4-3 to TRBJ2-3; TRBD2 fits 7 bases in the junction. The TCR sequence derives from a female donor with papillary thyroid cancer or a benign thyroid nodule (not recorded which). Some clones in this sample may be carry-over from other donors' samples. The CDR3 protein: CASSQDGEGLTDTQYF. Here is the DNA: TGCGCCAGCAGCCAAGATGGGGAGGGACTCACAGATACGCAGTATTTT.